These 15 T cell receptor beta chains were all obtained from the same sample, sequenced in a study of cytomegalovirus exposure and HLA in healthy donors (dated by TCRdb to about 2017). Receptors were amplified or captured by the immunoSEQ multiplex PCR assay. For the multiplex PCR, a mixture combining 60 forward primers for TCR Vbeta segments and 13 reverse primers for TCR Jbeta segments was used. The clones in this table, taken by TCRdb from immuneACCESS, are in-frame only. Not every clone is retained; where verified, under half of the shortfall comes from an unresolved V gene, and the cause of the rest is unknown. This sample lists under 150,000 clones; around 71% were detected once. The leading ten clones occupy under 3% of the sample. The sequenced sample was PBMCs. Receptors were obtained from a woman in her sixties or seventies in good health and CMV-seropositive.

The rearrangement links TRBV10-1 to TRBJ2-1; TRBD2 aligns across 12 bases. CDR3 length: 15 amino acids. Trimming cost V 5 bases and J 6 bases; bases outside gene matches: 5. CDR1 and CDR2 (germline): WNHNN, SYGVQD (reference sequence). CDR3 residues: CASSMTSGGINEQFF. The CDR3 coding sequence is TGCGCCAGCAGTATGACTAGCGGGGGAATCAATGAGCAGTTCTTC.

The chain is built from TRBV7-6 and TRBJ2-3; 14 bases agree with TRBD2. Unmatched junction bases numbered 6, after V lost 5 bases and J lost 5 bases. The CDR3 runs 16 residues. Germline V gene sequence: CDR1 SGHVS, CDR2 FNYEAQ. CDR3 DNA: TGTGCCAGCAGCATGACTAGCGGGGGGGCCGGAGATACGCAGTATTTT. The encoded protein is CASSMTSGGAGDTQYF.

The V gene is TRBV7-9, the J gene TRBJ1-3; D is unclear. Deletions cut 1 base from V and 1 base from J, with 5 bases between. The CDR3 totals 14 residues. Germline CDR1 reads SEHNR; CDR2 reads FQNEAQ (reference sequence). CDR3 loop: CASSLDLSGNTIYF. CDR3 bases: TGTGCCAGCAGCTTAGACCTATCTGGAAACACCATATATTTT.

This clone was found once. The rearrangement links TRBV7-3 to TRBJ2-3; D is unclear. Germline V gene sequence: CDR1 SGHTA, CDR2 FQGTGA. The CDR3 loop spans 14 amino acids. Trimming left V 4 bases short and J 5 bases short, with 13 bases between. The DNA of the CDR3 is TGTGCCAGCAGCTCCCCGAGTATTGGAGATACGCAGTATTTT. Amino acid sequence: CASSSPSIGDTQYF. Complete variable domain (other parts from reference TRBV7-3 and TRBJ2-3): GAGVSQTPSNKVTEKGKYVELRCDPISGHTALYWYRQSLGQGPEFLIYFQGTGAADDSGLPNDRFFAVRPEGSVSTLKIQRTERGDSAVYLCASSSPSIGDTQYFGPGTRLTVL.

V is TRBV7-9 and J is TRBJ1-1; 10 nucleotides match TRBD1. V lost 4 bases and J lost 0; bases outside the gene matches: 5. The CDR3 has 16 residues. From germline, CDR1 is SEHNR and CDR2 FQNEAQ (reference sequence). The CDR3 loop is CASSSGQGSVNTEAFF. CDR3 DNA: TGTGCCAGCAGCTCGGGACAGGGGAGCGTGAACACTGAAGCTTTCTTT.

The CDR3 DNA follows: TGTGCCAGTAGTATGACGGGACAGAATAATTCACCCCTCCACTTT. Protein sequence: CASSMTGQNNSPLHF. The chain recombines TRBV19 with TRBJ1-6; 7 positions agree with TRBD1. CDR1 and CDR2 from the germline V gene are LNHDA and SQIVND (reference sequence). CDR3 length: 15 amino acids. Unmatched junction bases numbered 4, after V lost 3 bases and J lost 5 bases.

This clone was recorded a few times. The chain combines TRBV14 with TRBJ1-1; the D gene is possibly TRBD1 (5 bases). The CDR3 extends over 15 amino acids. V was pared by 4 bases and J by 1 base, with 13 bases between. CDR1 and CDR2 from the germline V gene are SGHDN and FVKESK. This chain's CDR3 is CASSPWGQGNTEAFF. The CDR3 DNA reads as TGTGCCAGCAGCCCCTGGGGCCAGGGGAACACTGAAGCTTTCTTT.

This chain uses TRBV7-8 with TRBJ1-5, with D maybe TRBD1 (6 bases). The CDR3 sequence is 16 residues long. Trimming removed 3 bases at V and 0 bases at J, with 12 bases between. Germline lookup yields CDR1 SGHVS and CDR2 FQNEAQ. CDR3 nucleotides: TGTGCCAGCAGCTTCGAACAGGGATATAGCAATCAGCCCCAGCATTTT. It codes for CASSFEQGYSNQPQHF. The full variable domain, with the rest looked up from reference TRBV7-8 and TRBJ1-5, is GAGVSQSPRYKVAKRGQDVALRCDPISGHVSLFWYQQALGQGPEFLTYFQNEAQLDKSGLPSDRFFAERPEGSVSTLKIQRTQQEDSAVYLCASSFEQGYSNQPQHFGDGTRLSIL.

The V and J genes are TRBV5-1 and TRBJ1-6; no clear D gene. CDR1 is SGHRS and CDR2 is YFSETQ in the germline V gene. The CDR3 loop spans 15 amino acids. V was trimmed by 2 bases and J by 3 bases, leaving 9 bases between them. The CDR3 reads CASSFRVSYNSPLHF. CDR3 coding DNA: TGCGCCAGCAGCTTTCGCGTTAGCTATAATTCACCCCTCCACTTT.

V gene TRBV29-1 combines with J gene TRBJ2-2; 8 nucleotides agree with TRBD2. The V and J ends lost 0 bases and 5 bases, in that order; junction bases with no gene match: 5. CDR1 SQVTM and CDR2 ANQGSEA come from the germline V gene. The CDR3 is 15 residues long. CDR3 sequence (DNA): TGCAGCGTTGAAGATGATAGCGGGGCGACCGGGGAGCTGTTTTTT. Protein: CSVEDDSGATGELFF.

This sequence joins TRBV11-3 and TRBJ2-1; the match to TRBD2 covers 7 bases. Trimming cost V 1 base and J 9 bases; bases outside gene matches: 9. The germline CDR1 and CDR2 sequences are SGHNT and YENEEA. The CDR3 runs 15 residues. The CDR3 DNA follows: TGTGCCAGCAGCTTAGGCGGGAGAGAGACGGTTGAGCAGTTCTTC. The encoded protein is CASSLGGRETVEQFF.

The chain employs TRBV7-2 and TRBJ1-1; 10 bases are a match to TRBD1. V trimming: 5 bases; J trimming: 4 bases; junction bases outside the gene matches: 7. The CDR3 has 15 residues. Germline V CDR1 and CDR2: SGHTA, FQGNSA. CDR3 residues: CASSPHGTGVTEAFF. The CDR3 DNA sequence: TGTGCCAGCAGCCCCCACGGGACAGGGGTCACTGAAGCTTTCTTT.

The CDR3 DNA is TGTGCCAGCAGCTTAACAGGGCTTAGCAATCAGCCCCAGCATTTT. Its protein is CASSLTGLSNQPQHF. The rearrangement uses TRBV7-9 and TRBJ1-5; TRBD1 might be the D (6 bases). The CDR3 length is 15 residues. Germline V CDR1 and CDR2: SEHNR, FQNEAQ (reference sequence). Trimming took off 2 bases at V and 0 bases at J, with 8 bases between the two ends.

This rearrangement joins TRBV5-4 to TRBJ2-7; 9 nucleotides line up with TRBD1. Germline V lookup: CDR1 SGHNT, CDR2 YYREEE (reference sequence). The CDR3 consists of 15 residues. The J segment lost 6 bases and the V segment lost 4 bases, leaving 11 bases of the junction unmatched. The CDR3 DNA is TGTGCCAGCAGCCCTCCCGGGACAGGGATGAGCGAGCAGTACTTC. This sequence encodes CASSPPGTGMSEQYF.

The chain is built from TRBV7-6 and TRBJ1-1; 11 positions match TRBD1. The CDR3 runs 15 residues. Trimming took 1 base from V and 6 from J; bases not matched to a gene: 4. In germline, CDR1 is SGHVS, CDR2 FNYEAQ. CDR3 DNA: TGTGCCAGCAGCTTAGGGACAGGGGGCTTGGCTGAAGCTTTCTTT. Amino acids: CASSLGTGGLAEAFF.